Presented here are 4 T cell receptor beta chains from one specimen sequenced in a study of T cells after yellow fever vaccination. TCRdb reanalysed the 5' RACE reads using MiXCR and keeps one entry per CDR3 protein. The table shows about 45,000 distinct CDR3 sequences, with roughly 6.4% occurring only once. Here the sequenced sample was CD8+ T cells not binding an NS4B(214-222) dextramer, sorted from PBMCs, taken 45 days after the yellow fever booster vaccination. The receptors were sampled from a man younger than 40 who received the YFV17D yellow fever vaccine.

In this sample, this clonotype turned up many times. The rearrangement links TRBV29-1 to TRBJ2-7; the D gene is possibly TRBD1 (5 bases). The germline gives CDR1 SQVTM, CDR2 ANQGSEA. The V end lost 3 bases, the J end lost 4 bases, and 10 bases lay between the germline ends. This CDR3 has 12 residues. The CDR3 sequence is CSVETKGYEQYF. For the CDR3, the DNA is TGCAGCGTTGAGACGAAGGGGTACGAGCAGTACTTC.

This clonotype was counted at least ten times. J is TRBJ2-1 and V is TRBV5-4, with 7 bases fitting TRBD2. CDR1 SGHNT and CDR2 YYREEE come from the germline V gene (reference sequence). Unmatched junction bases numbered 13, after V lost 4 bases and J lost 6 bases. There are 16 residues in the CDR3. The CDR3 loop is CASSRFGLAASNEQFF. In DNA form, the CDR3 reads TGTGCCAGCAGCCGTTTCGGGCTAGCGGCAAGCAATGAGCAGTTCTTC. Based on the CDR3 plus reference TRBV5-4 and TRBJ2-1, the full variable domain is ETGVTQSPTHLIKTRGQQVTLRCSSQSGHNTVSWYQQALGQGPQFIFQYYREEENGRGNFPPRFSGLQFPNYSSELNVNALELDDSALYLCASSRFGLAASNEQFFGPGTRLTVL.

This clonotype was counted many times. The genes are TRBV27 and TRBJ2-2, with 9 positions matching TRBD2. The J segment lost 6 bases and the V segment lost 5 bases, leaving 1 base of the junction unmatched. The V gene's germline CDR1 is MNHEY and CDR2 SMNVEV (reference sequence). The CDR3 length is 13 residues. The CDR3 spells CASSGTSPGELFF. In nucleotides, the CDR3 is TGTGCCAGCAGTGGGACTAGCCCCGGGGAGCTGTTTTTT.

This clonotype appeared many times. The chain couples TRBV27 to TRBJ2-4; 7 positions match TRBD1. J was trimmed by 0 bases and V by 5 bases; bases with no gene match: 10. CDR1 is MNHEY, CDR2 SMNVEV, per germline (reference sequence). This CDR3 contains 17 residues. CDR3 in DNA: TGTGCCAGCAGTATCACTTCTGGGACAGTAGCCAAAAACATTCAGTACTTC. This gives the protein CASSITSGTVAKNIQYF.